Shown below are 8 T cell receptor beta chains from a single sample sequenced in a study of neurological immune-mediated disorders. TCRdb processed the 5' RACE reads anew with MiXCR; each CDR3 protein has one entry. The sample gives about 48,000 distinct CDR3 sequences, 4.5% to 7% of which show up once; approximately 1.5% is in the top ten. Sequencing was carried out using CD4+ T cells from blood. The receptors stem from a woman in her late teens or twenties with multiple sclerosis.

This clonotype was recorded a few times. The CDR3, as DNA: TGCGCCAGCAGGGGACAGGTGAACACTGAAGCTTTCTTT. It translates to CASRGQVNTEAFF. The genes are TRBV4-3 and TRBJ1-1; 8 nucleotides line up with TRBD1. V shed 6 bases and J 0 bases; nucleotides not matched to a gene: 0. This CDR3 is built from 13 residues. The germline V gene has CDR1 LGHNA and CDR2 YSLEER.

This clonotype was detected ten times or more. This chain uses TRBV3-1 with TRBJ1-2; D not resolved. The CDR3 loop spans 14 amino acids. Trimming removed 1 base from V and 7 bases from J, with 13 bases in between. Germline lookup yields CDR1 LGHDT and CDR2 YNNKEL (reference sequence). CDR3 DNA sequence: TGTGCCAGCAGCCAAGTCGGGCGCCCCGGTGGCTACACCTTC. Translating gives CASSQVGRPGGYTF. The full variable domain, completed using reference TRBV3-1 and TRBJ1-2, is DTAVSQTPKYLVTQMGNDKSIKCEQNLGHDTMYWYKQDSKKFLKIMFSYNNKELIINETVPNRFSPKSPDKAHLNLHINSLELGDSAVYFCASSQVGRPGGYTFGSGTRLTVV.

This clonotype was recorded many times. CDR3 region: CSGGAANTGELFF. The CDR3 DNA is TGCAGCGGGGGGGCCGCGAACACCGGGGAGCTGTTTTTT. This chain uses TRBV29-1 with TRBJ2-2; D could derive from TRBD1 or TRBD2 (6 bases each). This CDR3 has 13 amino acids. Germline loops: CDR1 SQVTM, CDR2 ANQGSEA. The V end was cut by 7 bases, the J end by 0 bases, with 9 bases between.

Many counts were recorded for this clonotype. The chain couples TRBV3-1 to TRBJ2-4; D could derive from TRBD1 or TRBD2 (6 bases each). The length of the CDR3 is 15 residues. V dropped 0 bases and J dropped 9 bases, with 15 bases sitting between them. The germline CDR1 and CDR2 sequences are LGHDT and YNNKEL (reference sequence). The CDR3 region has the DNA TGTGCCAGCAGCCAAGATGGGGGGCTCCAAGGCATTCAGTACTTC. It specifies CASSQDGGLQGIQYF.

In its sample, this clonotype was seen many times. The chain uses TRBV7-2 and TRBJ2-1, with 8 bases aligning to TRBD1. The V gene's germline CDR1 is SGHTA and CDR2 FQGNSA. The CDR3 runs 14 residues. Trimming took 8 bases from V and 6 from J; bases not matched to a gene: 9. DNA for the CDR3: TGTGCCAGCGACCTTCAGGGGGCCCTCAATGAGCAGTTCTTC. Amino acid sequence: CASDLQGALNEQFF.

At least ten counts were recorded for this clonotype. The chain links TRBV5-6 to TRBJ2-7; 7 positions agree with TRBD1. This CDR3 is 13 amino acids long. V shed 4 bases and J 1 base; nucleotides not matched to a gene: 2. The germline V gene encodes CDR1 SGHDT and CDR2 YYEEEE. CDR3 nucleotides: TGTGCCAGCAGCCAGACAGGGTCCTACGAGCAGTACTTC. Translated, it gives CASSQTGSYEQYF.

This clonotype was recorded many times. This CDR3 reads CATRPKLNSPLHF. The CDR3 nucleotides are TGTGCCACCCGGCCAAAGCTTAATTCACCCCTCCACTTT. This chain uses TRBV28 with TRBJ1-6, with D uncertain. The CDR3 covers 13 residues. Germline CDR1 and CDR2: MDHEN and SYDVKM. The V end lost 10 bases, the J end lost 6 bases, and 13 bases lay between the germline ends.

This clonotype was counted at least ten times. The chain carries TRBV10-3 and TRBJ1-1, with D possibly TRBD1 on 5 matching bases. The V gene lost 2 bases and the J gene lost 1 base, with 11 bases spanning the gap. This CDR3 has 15 amino acids. Germline values: CDR1 ENHRY, CDR2 SYGVKD. This CDR3 is CAISEDGTKNTEAFF. The CDR3 bases are TGTGCCATCAGTGAGGACGGGACGAAGAACACTGAAGCTTTCTTT.